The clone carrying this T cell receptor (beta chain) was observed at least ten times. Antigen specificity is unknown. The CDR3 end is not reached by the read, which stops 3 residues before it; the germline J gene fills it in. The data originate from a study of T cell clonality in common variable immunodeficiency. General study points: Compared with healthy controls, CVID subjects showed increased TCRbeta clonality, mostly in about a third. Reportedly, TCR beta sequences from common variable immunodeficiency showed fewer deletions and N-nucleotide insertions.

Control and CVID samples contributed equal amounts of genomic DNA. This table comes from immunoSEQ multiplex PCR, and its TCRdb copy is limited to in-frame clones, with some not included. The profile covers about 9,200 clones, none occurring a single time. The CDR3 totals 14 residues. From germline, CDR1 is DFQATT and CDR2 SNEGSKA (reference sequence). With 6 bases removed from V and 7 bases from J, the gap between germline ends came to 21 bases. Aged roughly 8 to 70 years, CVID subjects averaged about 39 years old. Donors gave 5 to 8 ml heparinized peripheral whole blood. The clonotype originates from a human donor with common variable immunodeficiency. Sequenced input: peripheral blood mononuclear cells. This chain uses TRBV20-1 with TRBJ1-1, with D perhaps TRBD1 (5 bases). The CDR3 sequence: CSAPLAGPRYEAFF. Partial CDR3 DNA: TGCAGTGCCCCCCTCGCGGGGCCGCGTTATGAA.